This TCR beta chain emerged from a study of shared clonotypes between healthy human individuals. Study at large: Contributing individuals were two females and three males aged 18 to 49.

The test was conducted at deep level. Libraries were prepared by immunoSEQ multiplex PCR; TCRdb keeps only in-frame clonotypes and omits some of them. The table lists some 480,000 clones, 70% to 85% of them singletons. Recent vaccinations or acute infections were absent in the healthy HIV-negative adult donors. The CDR3 spans 14 residues. V lost 2 bases to trimming and J lost 6 bases; unmatched junction nucleotides: 2. CDR1 and CDR2 from the germline V gene are MNHEY and SVGAGI. The TCR was taken from a woman between 35 and 50 years old in good health. Some clones in this sample may be carry-over from other donors' samples. The sequenced material came from PBMCs. V and J are TRBV6-5 and TRBJ1-5, with 9 bases matching TRBD1. CDR3 sequence: CASSYRTGVQPQHF. CDR3 DNA: TGTGCCAGCAGTTACAGGACAGGGGTTCAGCCCCAGCATTTT.